This T cell receptor (beta chain) originates from a study of blood T cell repertoires in COVID-19. Across the whole study: Collection of acute and convalescent COVID-19 samples took place in the United States, Italy and Spain. From T cells, B-cell-depleted T cells, or PBMCs came the material, which was cDNA or gDNA.

Per the study methods: Cell counts per sample came from amplifying reference gene primers. The table came from immunoSEQ multiplex PCR; TCRdb's copy has only in-frame clones and leaves some out. V and J calls and clone size follow that table, whereas D and trimming were derived from the DNA. The sample lists tens of thousands of clones, about 89% seen once, with about 4.8% in the top ten. Seattle patient enrollment occurred during active infection, with longitudinal follow-up thereafter. Germline CDR1 reads SNHLY; CDR2 reads FYNNEI. The CDR3 is 14 residues long. The V and J ends lost 4 bases and 5 bases, in that order; junction bases with no gene match: 6.

The origin of this receptor is a man in his sixties with COVID-19, enrolled during active disease. The rearrangement joins TRBV2 to TRBJ2-3; 7 nucleotides match TRBD1. Sequencing was performed on peripheral blood. The CDR3: CASSVGQEKDTQYF. The CDR3 DNA is TGTGCCAGCAGTGTTGGACAGGAAAAAGATACGCAGTATTTT.